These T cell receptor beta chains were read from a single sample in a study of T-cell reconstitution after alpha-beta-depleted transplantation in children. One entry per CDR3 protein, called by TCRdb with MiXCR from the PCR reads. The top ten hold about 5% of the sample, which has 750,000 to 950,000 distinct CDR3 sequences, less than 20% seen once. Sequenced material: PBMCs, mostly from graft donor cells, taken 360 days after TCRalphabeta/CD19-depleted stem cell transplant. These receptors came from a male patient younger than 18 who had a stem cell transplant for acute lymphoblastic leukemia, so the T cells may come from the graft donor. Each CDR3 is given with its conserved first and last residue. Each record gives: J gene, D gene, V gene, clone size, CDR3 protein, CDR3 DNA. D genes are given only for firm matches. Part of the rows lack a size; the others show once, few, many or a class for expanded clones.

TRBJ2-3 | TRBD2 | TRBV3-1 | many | CASSPQSGSWTDTQYF | TGTGCCAGCAGCCCACAGAGCGGGAGTTGGACAGATACGCAGTATTTT
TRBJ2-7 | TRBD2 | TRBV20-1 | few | CSANPGGAGVPYEQYF | TGCAGTGCTAATCCCGGGGGGGCGGGAGTTCCTTACGAGCAGTACTTC
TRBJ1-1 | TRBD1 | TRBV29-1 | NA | CSGAGTGNTEAFF | TGCAGCGGGGCCGGGACAGGGAACACTGAAGCTTTCTTT
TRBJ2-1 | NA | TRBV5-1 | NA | CASSFPGAENEQFF | TGCGCCAGCAGCTTCCCCGGAGCCGAAAATGAGCAGTTCTTC
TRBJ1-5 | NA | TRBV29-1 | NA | CSVAVGTASNQPQHF | TGCAGCGTTGCTGTCGGGACGGCTAGCAATCAGCCCCAGCATTTT
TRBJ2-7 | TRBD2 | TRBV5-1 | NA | CASSDGGSSYEQYF | TGCGCCAGCTCGGACGGCGGGAGTTCCTACGAGCAGTACTTC
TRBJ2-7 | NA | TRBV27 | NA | CASSWAGPYEQYF | TGTGCCAGCAGTTGGGCAGGACCCTACGAGCAGTACTTC
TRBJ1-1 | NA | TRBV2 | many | CASSVEESEAFF | TGTGCCAGCAGTGTTGAGGAATCCGAAGCTTTCTTT
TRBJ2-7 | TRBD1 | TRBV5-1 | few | CASSYDRGAYEQYF | TGCGCCAGCAGCTACGACAGGGGTGCCTACGAGCAGTACTTC
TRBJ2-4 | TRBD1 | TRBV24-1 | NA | CATSDSMDRVDKNIQYF | TGTGCCACCAGTGATTCCATGGACAGGGTGGACAAAAACATTCAGTACTTC
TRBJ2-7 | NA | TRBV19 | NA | CASSQAVLYEQYF | TGTGCCAGTAGTCAGGCAGTCCTCTACGAGCAGTACTTC
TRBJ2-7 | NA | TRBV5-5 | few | CASSLATVYEQYF | TGTGCCAGCAGCTTGGCTACTGTCTACGAGCAGTACTTC
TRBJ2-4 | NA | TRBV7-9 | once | CASSLLPEDKNIQYF | TGTGCCAGCAGCTTACTTCCGGAGGACAAAAACATTCAGTACTTC
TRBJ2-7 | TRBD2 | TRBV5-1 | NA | CASSLDGTSGPYEQYF | TGCGCCAGCAGCTTGGATGGGACTAGCGGCCCCTACGAGCAGTACTTC
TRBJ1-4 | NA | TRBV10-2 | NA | CASRRDEKLFF | TGCGCCAGCAGGAGGGATGAAAAACTGTTTTTT
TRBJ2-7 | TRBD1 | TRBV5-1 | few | CASSQATGTGLHEQYF | TGCGCCAGCAGCCAGGCCACCGGGACAGGCCTACACGAGCAGTACTTC
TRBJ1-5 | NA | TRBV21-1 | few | CASSKGGGLGQPQHF | TGTGCCAGCAGCAAAGGAGGGGGATTGGGTCAGCCCCAGCATTTT
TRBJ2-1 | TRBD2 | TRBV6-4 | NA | CASSDSRRRGGEQFF | TGTGCCAGCAGTGACTCGCGACGGCGGGGGGGAGAGCAGTTCTTC
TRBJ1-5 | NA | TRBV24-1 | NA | CATSGLGRNQPQHF | TGTGCCACCAGTGGTCTAGGACGCAATCAGCCCCAGCATTTT
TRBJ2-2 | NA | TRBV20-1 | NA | CSTLGLQNTGELFF | TGCAGTACCCTTGGACTGCAAAACACCGGGGAGCTGTTTTTT
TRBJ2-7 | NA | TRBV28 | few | CASGDRAYEQYF | TGTGCCAGTGGGGATAGAGCCTACGAGCAGTACTTC
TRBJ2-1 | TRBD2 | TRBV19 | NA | CASSMGLPINEQFF | TGTGCCAGTAGTATGGGACTACCTATCAATGAGCAGTTCTTC
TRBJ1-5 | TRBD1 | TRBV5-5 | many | CASSSGQGLSNQPQHF | TGTGCCAGCAGCTCAGGACAGGGCCTTAGCAATCAGCCCCAGCATTTT